This record covers a single TCR beta chain. The CDR3 runs 17 residues. Germline V gene sequence: CDR1 SNHLY, CDR2 FYNNEI. V lost 5 bases and J lost 13; bases outside the gene matches: 21. Using immunoSEQ multiplex PCR, the repertoire was profiled, and TCRdb retains in-frame clones only, with some absent. The profile shows tens of thousands of clones, more than 75% of them singletons. The data belong to a study of technical replicates of blood from several donors. Material: PBMCs. This TCR was recovered from a human donor in good health. Some clones in this sample may be carry-over from other donors' samples. The rearrangement uses TRBV2 and TRBJ1-2; 11 bases align to TRBD1. The CDR3 region has the DNA TGTGCCAGCAGTTTGGACAGGGGGCCCCGCACTTCAATTCGGAGCACCTTC. Encoded protein: CASSLDRGPRTSIRSTF.